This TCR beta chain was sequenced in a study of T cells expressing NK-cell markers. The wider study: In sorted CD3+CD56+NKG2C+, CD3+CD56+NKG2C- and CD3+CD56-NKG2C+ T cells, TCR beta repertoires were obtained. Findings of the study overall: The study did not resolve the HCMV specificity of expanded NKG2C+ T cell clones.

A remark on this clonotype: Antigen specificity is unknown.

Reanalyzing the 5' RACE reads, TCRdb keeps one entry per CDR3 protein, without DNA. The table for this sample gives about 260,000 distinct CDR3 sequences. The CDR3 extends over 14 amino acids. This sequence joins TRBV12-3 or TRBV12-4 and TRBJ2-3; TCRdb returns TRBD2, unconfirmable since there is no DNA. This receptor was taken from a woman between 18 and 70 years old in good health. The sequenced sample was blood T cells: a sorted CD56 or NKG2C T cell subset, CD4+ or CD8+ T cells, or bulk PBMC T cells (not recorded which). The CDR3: CASSLRESTDTQYF.